This entry lists 17 T cell receptor beta chains sequenced from one sample in a study of tumor and adjacent non-tumor tissue in lung cancer. A modified ARM-PCR protocol with three rounds of nested PCR amplified TCRbeta. Each CDR3 protein gets one entry after TCRdb re-called the multiplex PCR reads with MiXCR. This table holds 100,000 or so distinct CDR3 sequences, 80% found once. This sample's RNA came from whole unsorted tissue. This non-tumor lung sample came from over 3 cm beyond the tumor edge. The source material was distant non-tumor lung tissue. All receptors come from a man aged 55 to 70 with small cell lung cancer.

A note on this clonotype: A junction boundary mismatches the germline segment, possibly from a read error. This chain joins TRBV6-1 and TRBJ2-7; a possible D gene is TRBD1 (5 bases). The CDR3 loop spans 13 amino acids. Germline CDR1 is MNHNS and CDR2 is SASEGT. The CDR3: CTSNIPPGAEQYF. For the CDR3, the DNA is TGTACCAGTAATATACCACCTGGGGCCGAGCAGTACTTC.

Comments on this clonotype: This may stem from a read error, because a much larger clone lies one nucleotide away. This chain connects TRBV6-4 to TRBJ2-1, with a tentative D call TRBD2 (6 bases). This CDR3 spans 16 amino acids. The germline V gene encodes CDR1 MRHNA and CDR2 SNTAGT. CDR3 DNA sequence: TGTGCCACCAGTGACTCTCGCGGGGTCTCCTACAATGAGCAGTTCTTC. It encodes CATSDSRGVSYNEQFF.

In regard to this clonotype: In this CDR3 the conserved last residue, phenylalanine or tryptophan, is missing, so a read error is likely. J is TRBJ1-1 and V is TRBV5-4; no firm D call. Germline V CDR1 and CDR2: SGHNT, YYREEE (reference sequence). CDR3 length equals 13 residues. CDR3 loop: CANSYEANTEAFS. The CDR3 DNA is TGTGCCAACAGCTATGAAGCAAACACTGAAGCTTTCTCT.

The V gene is TRBV11-2, the J gene TRBJ1-6; possibly TRBD1 for D (5 bases). Germline V gene lookup returns CDR1 SGHAT and CDR2 FQNNGV. Deletions cut 6 bases from V and 9 bases from J, with 15 bases between. CDR3 length: 14 amino acids. For the CDR3, the DNA is TGTGCCAGCAGATTAACAGGCGATAGTTCACCCCTCCACTTT. Its protein is CASRLTGDSSPLHF.

V usage is TRBV20-1 and J usage is TRBJ2-3; TRBD2 aligns across 11 bases. After removal of 1 base from V and 0 bases from J, the junction contained 6 bases not matched to a gene. Per the germline V gene, CDR1 is DFQATT and CDR2 is SNEGSKA (reference sequence). This CDR3 spans 17 amino acids. CDR3 coding DNA: TGCAGTGCTAGAGTCATAAGGACTAGCGGGAGCACAGATACGCAGTATTTT. Its protein product is CSARVIRTSGSTDTQYF.

This clonotype appeared once. The junction does not match germline at one end; this may be a read error. This rearrangement joins TRBV20-1 to TRBJ1-6; 7 bases are a match to TRBD1. The CDR3 extends over 16 amino acids. Germline CDR1 reads DFQATT; CDR2 reads SNEGSKA (reference sequence). The CDR3: CSAAETGAGGFSPLHF. DNA of the CDR3: TGCAGTGCTGCCGAGACCGGGGCAGGGGGGTTTTCACCCCTTCACTTT.

Concerning this clonotype itself: A much larger clone lies one base from this, so it may be a read error. The chain carries TRBV20-1 and TRBJ2-1; 8 nucleotides agree with TRBD2. J gave up 3 bases and V 6 bases, and 13 bases lay outside the gene matches. CDR3 length equals 16 residues. In germline, CDR1 is DFQATT, CDR2 SNEGSKA (reference sequence). CDR3 sequence (DNA): TGCAGTGCGCAGGCGCGACTAGCGCATTACTACAATGAGCAGTTCTTC. Encoded protein: CSAQARLAHYYNEQFF.

On this clonotype: One junction end disagrees with the germline gene, perhaps due to a read error. V and J are TRBV4-1 and TRBJ2-2, with D perhaps matching TRBD1 (7 bases). CDR1 and CDR2 from the germline V gene are MGHRA and YSYEKL. The CDR3 has 15 amino acids. The CDR3 region is CASSSRGACTEELCF. In DNA, the CDR3 is TGCGCCAGCAGCAGCAGGGGGGCCTGTACCGAGGAGCTGTGTTTT.

The rearrangement links TRBV24-1 to TRBJ2-1, with 7 bases fitting TRBD1. Germline assignment: CDR1 KGHDR and CDR2 SFDVKD. With 3 bases clipped from V and 4 bases from J, the junction kept 11 bases outside the gene matches. The length of the CDR3 is 17 residues. CDR3 region: CATSDRYTWTGYNEQFF. The CDR3 DNA sequence: TGTGCCACCAGTGATCGTTATACCTGGACAGGTTACAATGAGCAGTTCTTC.

As for this clonotype: Mismatch with germline at one junction end may stem from a read error. This rearrangement joins TRBV6-1 to TRBJ2-3, with D possibly TRBD2 on 6 matching bases. CDR1 and CDR2 (germline): MNHNS, SASEGT. This CDR3 spans 15 amino acids. CDR3 DNA sequence: TGTGTCAGCAGATACGACCGGGAGAAGACAAATACGCAGTATTTT. This sequence encodes CVSRYDREKTNTQYF.

The chain recombines TRBV4-2 with TRBJ2-2; D is ambiguous. Germline CDR1 and CDR2: LGHNA and YNFKEQ. V was trimmed by 0 bases and J by 10 bases, leaving 18 bases between them. CDR3 length: 16 residues. The CDR3 sequence: CASSQDLRPDTLELFF. The CDR3 nucleotides read TGTGCCAGCAGCCAAGATCTGAGGCCCGACACCTTGGAGCTGTTTTTT.

Concerning this clonotype: A much larger clone lies a single base off, so this may be a read error. V gene TRBV7-9 combines with J gene TRBJ2-3; tentatively, D is TRBD2 (6 bases). The CDR3 spans 14 residues. Per germline, CDR1 SEHNR and CDR2 FQNEAQ (reference sequence). CDR3 in DNA: TGTCCCAGCAGCTTAGTTAGCGGAGGAGATACGCAGTATTTT. Amino acids: CPSSLVSGGDTQYF.

This clonotype appeared a few times. J is TRBJ2-7 and V is TRBV11-1, with a weak D call TRBD2 (5 bases). The CDR3 runs to 14 residues. From germline, CDR1 is SGHAT and CDR2 FQDESV (reference sequence). Trimming removed 4 bases at V and 1 base at J, with 11 bases between. The CDR3 loop is CASSCTSGSYEQYF. The CDR3 DNA reads as TGTGCCAGCAGCTGTACTAGTGGGTCCTACGAGCAGTACTTC.

This clonotype was observed many times. The CDR3 DNA reads TGTGCCAGCAGTCGTGGGGGACAGAACAATCAGCCCCAGCATTTT. Its protein product is CASSRGGQNNQPQHF. This chain uses TRBV6-2 or TRBV6-3 with TRBJ1-5, with 7 bases that match TRBD1. The CDR3 contains 15 residues. Per germline, CDR1 MNHEY and CDR2 SVGEGT. V shed 5 bases and J 3 bases; nucleotides not matched to a gene: 7.

This chain connects TRBV4-1 to TRBJ2-1; D gene unclear. The J call may be mistaken, given a closer DNA end match to TRBJ2-7. Germline-derived CDR1 and CDR2 are MGHRA and YSYEKL. The CDR3 contains 16 residues. CDR3 loop: CASSPFGVSSYNEQYF. As DNA, the CDR3 is TGCGCCAGCAGCCCGTTCGGCGTGAGCTCCTACAATGAGCAGTACTTC.

This clonotype was recorded at least ten times. The chain joins TRBV6-1 to TRBJ2-7; no definite D call. CDR3 size: 12 residues. CDR1 MNHNS and CDR2 SASEGT come from the germline V gene. V lost 6 bases and J lost 7, with 13 bases in between. The CDR3 region is CASRDGAGEQYF. The CDR3 DNA reads TGTGCCAGCAGGGACGGAGCCGGGGAGCAGTACTTC.

This clonotype was seen only a few times. This may be a read error: a much more frequent sequence differs by one nucleotide. The gene calls are TRBV28 and TRBJ2-5, with unresolved D. This CDR3 spans 11 amino acids. The germline V gene encodes CDR1 MDHEN and CDR2 SYDVKM. Trimming cost V 6 bases and J 7 bases, with 9 bases left between them. CDR3 nucleotide sequence: TGTGCCAGCAGCCGTCCGGGGACCCAGTACTTC. It encodes CASSRPGTQYF.